This T cell receptor beta chain was captured in a study of vaccination effects on CD4 cells after COVID-19. Whole-study context: Samples came 142 and 148 days after COVID-19 diagnosis, before vaccination.

The method was immunoSEQ multiplex PCR; TCRdb's version includes in-frame clones alone and lacks a portion of them. The sample comprises under 60,000 clones, around 76% of which are singletons, and 4.5% to 5.5% rests with the top ten. Trimming took off 2 bases at V and 6 bases at J, with 14 bases between the two ends. Germline loops: CDR1 MNHEY, CDR2 SMNVEV (reference sequence). The CDR3 has 16 residues. Note on this clone: The antigen is unknown.

Viral peptide pools were used in the ViraFEST assay to expand antigen-specific CD4+ T cells, and sequencing came afterward. CD4+ T cell isolation took place after about 11 days of culture. The person's infection with SARS-CoV-2, confirmed by PCR, took place between March and December 2020. Each culture well received roughly 1.9 million PBMC. These cells were then cultured in IMDM with approximately 10 IU/ml IL-2 and roughly 10 ug/ml peptides. This receptor was obtained from a human donor who had a prior SARS-CoV-2 infection. This chain joins TRBV27 and TRBJ1-6; a possible D gene is TRBD1 (6 bases). The sample in question was CD4+ T cells from PBMCs cultured with HIV peptides, obtained before COVID-19 vaccination. Indicated subset: HIV-1 Nef peptide pool negative control/reference culture. Here the CDR3 DNA reads TGTGCCAGCAGTTTAACGGGGGCCCACTTTAATTCACCCCTCCACTTT. Translating gives CASSLTGAHFNSPLHF.